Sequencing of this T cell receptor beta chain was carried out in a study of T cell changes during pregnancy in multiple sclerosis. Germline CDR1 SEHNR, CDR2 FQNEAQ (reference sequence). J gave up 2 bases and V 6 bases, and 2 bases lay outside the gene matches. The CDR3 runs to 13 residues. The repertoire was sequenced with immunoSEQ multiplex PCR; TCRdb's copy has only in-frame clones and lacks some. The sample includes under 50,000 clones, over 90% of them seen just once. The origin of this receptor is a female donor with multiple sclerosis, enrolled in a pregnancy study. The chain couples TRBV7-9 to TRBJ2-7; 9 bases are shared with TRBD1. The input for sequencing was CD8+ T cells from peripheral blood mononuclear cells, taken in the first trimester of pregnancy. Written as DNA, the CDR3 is TGTGCCAGCAGTGGGGACAGGGCCTACGAGCAGTACTTC. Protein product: CASSGDRAYEQYF.